This entry features one TCR beta chain sequence. Antigen specificity is unknown. Following a re-call of the 5' RACE reads, TCRdb has one entry per CDR3 protein and lacks DNA. The sample table sets out some 450,000 distinct CDR3 sequences. CDR1 is SNHLY and CDR2 is FYNNEI in the germline V gene. The CDR3 runs 13 residues. The data are from a study of T cells expressing NK-cell markers. Study in general: In the group of eight sequenced donors, seven were HCMV-seropositive and one was seronegative. Study-level results: Roughly 6 of the donors carried dominant NKG2C+ clonotypes that took up about 1.0-7.0% of their CD8+ T cells. Questions lingered over whether expanded NKG2C+ T cell clones were HCMV-specific. Similarly, these clonotypes led the CD3+CD56-NKG2C+ fraction as well in a handful of donors.

The chain joins TRBV2 to TRBJ1-2. The sequence derives from a woman between 18 and 70 years old in good health. Input material: blood T cells: a sorted CD56 or NKG2C T cell subset, CD4+ or CD8+ T cells, or bulk PBMC T cells (not recorded which). The chain's CDR3 is CASVGPYLYGYTF.